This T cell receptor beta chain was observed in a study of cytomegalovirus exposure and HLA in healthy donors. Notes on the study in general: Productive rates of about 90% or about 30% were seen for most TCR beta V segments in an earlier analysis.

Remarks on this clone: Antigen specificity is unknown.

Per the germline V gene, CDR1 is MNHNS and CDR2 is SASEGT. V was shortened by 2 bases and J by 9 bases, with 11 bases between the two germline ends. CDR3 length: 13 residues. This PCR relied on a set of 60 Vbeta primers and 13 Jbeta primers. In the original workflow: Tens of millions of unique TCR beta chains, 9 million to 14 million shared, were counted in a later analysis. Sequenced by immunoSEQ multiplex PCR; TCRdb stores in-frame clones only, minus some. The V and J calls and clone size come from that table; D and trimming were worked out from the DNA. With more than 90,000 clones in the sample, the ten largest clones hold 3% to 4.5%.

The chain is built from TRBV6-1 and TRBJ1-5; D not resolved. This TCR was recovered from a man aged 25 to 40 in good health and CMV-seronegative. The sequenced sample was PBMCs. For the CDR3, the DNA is TGTGCCAGCAGTGAAACCCCGGGTGGGCCCCAGCATTTT. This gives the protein CASSETPGGPQHF.